The clone carrying this TCR beta chain was picked up a small number of times. Its antigen is still unknown. Germline V gene data show CDR1 as DFQATT and CDR2 as SNEGSKA (reference sequence). V shed 1 base, J shed 0 bases, and the junction held 11 bases outside the gene matches. The CDR3 runs 19 residues. This entry belongs to a study of blood T cells in healthy people across ages. Points from the study as a whole: Naive and antigen-experienced cells could not be conclusively compared, given unsorted PBMCs.

The authors ran a second PCR of about 6 to 12 cycles using a sample-barcoded 5' primer and a J-beta primer mix. Carrying 12 random nucleotides, a template-switch adaptor labeled each individual cDNA molecule. TCRdb ran MiXCR on the 5' RACE reads and lists one entry per CDR3 protein. The data hold hundreds of thousands of distinct CDR3 sequences, with around 49% observed a single time. The sequence was collected from a woman aged 55 to 70 in good health. The V and J genes are TRBV20-1 and TRBJ2-3, with 12 bases that match TRBD2. Sample: blood. The CDR3 DNA sequence: TGCAGTGCTAGAGTTTTCCTAGCGGGAGGGTTGCCAAGCACAGATACGCAGTATTTT. Its translation is CSARVFLAGGLPSTDTQYF.